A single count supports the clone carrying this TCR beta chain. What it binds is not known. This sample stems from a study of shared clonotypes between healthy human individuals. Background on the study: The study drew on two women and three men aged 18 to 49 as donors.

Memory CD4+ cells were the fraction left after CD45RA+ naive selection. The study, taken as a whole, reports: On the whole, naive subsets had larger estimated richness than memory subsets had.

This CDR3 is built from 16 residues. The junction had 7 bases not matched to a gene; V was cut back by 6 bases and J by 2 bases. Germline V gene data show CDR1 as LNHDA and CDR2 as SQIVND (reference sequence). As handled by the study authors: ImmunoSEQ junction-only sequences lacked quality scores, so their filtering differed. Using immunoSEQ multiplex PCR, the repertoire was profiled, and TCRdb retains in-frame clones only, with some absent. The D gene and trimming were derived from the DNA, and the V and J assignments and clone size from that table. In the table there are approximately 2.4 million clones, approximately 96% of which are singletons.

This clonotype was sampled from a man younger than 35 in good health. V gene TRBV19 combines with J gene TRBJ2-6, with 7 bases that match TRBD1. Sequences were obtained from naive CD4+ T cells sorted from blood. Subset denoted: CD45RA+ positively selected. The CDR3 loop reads CASSERQGTGANVLTF. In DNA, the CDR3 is TGTGCCAGTAGCGAACGACAGGGTACTGGGGCCAACGTCCTGACTTTC.